This T cell receptor (beta chain) was identified during a study of human T cells and chemical hapten exposure. To note about this clonotype: Its antigen is unidentified.

The CDR3 is 14 amino acids. Per germline, CDR1 MNHEY and CDR2 SMNVEV (reference sequence). V lost 5 bases and J lost 7, with 18 bases in between. Within the library, unique molecular identifiers were attached to each individual cDNA molecule. TCRdb recomputed calls from the RACE reads with MiXCR, one row per CDR3 protein. The repertoire holds a few hundred thousand distinct CDR3 sequences, with roughly 5% as singletons. Study-wide points: TCRs above 1 in 1000 frequency did not change with DPC sensitization. Because they had alopecia, donors may respond immunologically unlike healthy people.

The time point is: patch test 1, 2 weeks after DPC sensitization. Treatment here: therapeutic diphenylcyclopropenone sensitization with weekly scalp DPC. Unfractionated whole blood was the source from which total RNA was extracted. The TCR sequence derives from a woman aged 45-59 years with alopecia areata. Some clones in this sample may be carry-over from other donors' samples. Specimen: whole blood, collected in connection with sensitization to the hapten diphenylcyclopropenone (DPC). J is TRBJ2-7 and V is TRBV27; perhaps D is TRBD1 or TRBD2 (5 bases each). DNA for the CDR3: TGTGCCAGCAGTACCGACCTGGGGGTCGCTGAGCAGTACTTC. This encodes CASSTDLGVAEQYF.